The entry below describes one TCR beta chain. Its target is not known. Researchers ran the PCR with 60 Vbeta and 13 Jbeta primers. Sequencing was performed with immunoSEQ multiplex PCR; in TCRdb, only in-frame clones are kept and a portion is missing. The repertoire holds over 150,000 clones, with approximately 80% as singletons. Germline lookup yields CDR1 LGHNA and CDR2 YNFKEQ. J was trimmed by 1 base and V by 4 bases; bases with no gene match: 2. The CDR3 totals 14 residues. This sample is part of a study of cytomegalovirus exposure and HLA in healthy donors. Study in general: The study's early data release held roughly 90 million unique TCRs from HLA-typed donors. The Caucasian-associated ancestry cluster contained more than 75% of the approximately 400 genotyped donors. General observations from the study: In an earlier analysis, most TCR beta V segments were productive about 87% or about 30% of the time.

The sequenced sample was PBMCs. This sequence was found in a man in his forties in good health and CMV-seronegative. The J gene is TRBJ1-1, the V gene TRBV4-2; 8 positions agree with TRBD1. The CDR3 sequence: CASSRGTGNTEAFF. The CDR3 coding sequence is TGTGCCAGCAGCCGAGGGACAGGGAACACTGAAGCTTTCTTT.